This T cell receptor beta chain comes out of a study of PD-L1 blockade in urothelial cancer. Study at large: Median blood clonality was 0.080, with tens of thousands of unique TCRs.

The data were produced by immunoSEQ multiplex PCR, yet TCRdb's version contains in-frame clones alone and is incomplete. The table has around 93,000 clones, 83% seen once. The CDR3 has 16 residues. V was clipped by 0 bases and J by 5 bases, with 16 bases between them. Germline V gives CDR1 MGHRA, CDR2 YSYEKL. Time point noted: peripheral blood 6 weeks after treatment start. This clonotype was sampled from a man in his 70s with urothelial cancer. The V gene is TRBV4-1, the J gene TRBJ1-2, with D maybe TRBD1 (5 bases). This specimen was PBMCs, taken around atezolizumab (anti-PD-L1) treatment. The CDR3 bases are TGCGCCAGCAGCCAAGAGGCGGCAGGGTTGGGGTATGGCTACACCTTC. Amino acid sequence: CASSQEAAGLGYGYTF.